The rows below give T cell receptor beta chains drawn from one sample of a study of blood T cell repertoires in COVID-19. Assay used: immunoSEQ multiplex PCR; TCRdb lists only in-frame clones, some missing. This sample yields some 300,000 clones, of which over 85% are seen a single time; about a tenth belongs to the top ten. Specimen: PBMCs or T cells enriched from blood (not recorded which). The receptors shown here come from a woman aged 25 to 39 who had recovered from COVID-19. Each CDR3 is given with its conserved first and last residue. Each record gives: V gene, clone size, D gene, J gene, CDR3 DNA, CDR3 protein. A D gene is named only where the DNA matches it firmly. Part of the rows lack a size; the others show once, few, many or a class for expanded clones.

V gene: TRBV10-2
clone size: once
D gene: .
J gene: TRBJ1-4
CDR3 DNA: TGCGCCAGCAGTGAGTCTGGGGGGGCTGGAGAAAAACTGTTTTTT
CDR3 protein: CASSESGGAGEKLFF

V gene: TRBV19
clone size: once
D gene: .
J gene: TRBJ1-4
CDR3 DNA: TGTGCCAGTAGTATGAGGGCTAATGAAAAACTGTTTTTT
CDR3 protein: CASSMRANEKLFF

V gene: TRBV24-1
clone size: .
D gene: TRBD1
J gene: TRBJ2-7
CDR3 DNA: TGTGCCACCAGTGACCCCAGACAGGGGGCCTCCTACGAGCAGTACTTC
CDR3 protein: CATSDPRQGASYEQYF

V gene: TRBV4-1
clone size: .
D gene: TRBD2
J gene: TRBJ2-3
CDR3 DNA: TGCGCCAGCAGCCAAGAAGCTAGCGGGAGAGGGACAGATACGCAGTATTTT
CDR3 protein: CASSQEASGRGTDTQYF

V gene: TRBV2
clone size: .
D gene: TRBD1
J gene: TRBJ1-6
CDR3 DNA: TGTGCCAGCAGTGAAGGGACAGGGCTTTCACCCCTCCACTTT
CDR3 protein: CASSEGTGLSPLHF

V gene: TRBV11-2
clone size: .
D gene: .
J gene: TRBJ1-5
CDR3 DNA: TGTGCCAGCAGTTTGACAGCAGGAACTACCCCCCAGCCCCAGCATTTT
CDR3 protein: CASSLTAGTTPQPQHF

V gene: TRBV28
clone size: .
D gene: .
J gene: TRBJ1-5
CDR3 DNA: TGTGCCAGCAGTCGAGGGGGTAACAATCAGCCCCAGCATTTT
CDR3 protein: CASSRGGNNQPQHF

V gene: TRBV3-1/TRBV3-2
clone size: .
D gene: TRBD1
J gene: TRBJ2-6
CDR3 DNA: TGTGCCAGCAGCCGGACAGGCCTTAACGACTCTGGGGCCAACGTCCTGACTTTC
CDR3 protein: CASSRTGLNDSGANVLTF

V gene: TRBV6-5
clone size: .
D gene: TRBD1
J gene: TRBJ2-2
CDR3 DNA: TGTGCCAGCAGTCGACAGGGGTTGGGCGGGGAGCTGTTTTTT
CDR3 protein: CASSRQGLGGELFF

V gene: TRBV19
clone size: .
D gene: .
J gene: TRBJ2-1
CDR3 DNA: TGTGCCAGTAGTATAACAGGAGCTGGAATCTACAATGAGCAGTTCTTC
CDR3 protein: CASSITGAGIYNEQFF

V gene: TRBV5-1
clone size: .
D gene: .
J gene: TRBJ2-1
CDR3 DNA: TGCGCCAGCAGCTGGTCGACAGGCCTACCATACAATGAGCAGTTCTTC
CDR3 protein: CASSWSTGLPYNEQFF

V gene: TRBV7-9
clone size: .
D gene: .
J gene: TRBJ1-4
CDR3 DNA: TGTGCCAGCAGCTCAGCGGGGGGGCTTAAGGAAAAACTGTTTTTT
CDR3 protein: CASSSAGGLKEKLFF

V gene: TRBV5-1
clone size: .
D gene: .
J gene: TRBJ2-6
CDR3 DNA: TGCGCCAGCAGCCGGGATGGGGAAGGGGCCAACGTCCTGACTTTC
CDR3 protein: CASSRDGEGANVLTF

V gene: TRBV10-3
clone size: .
D gene: TRBD2
J gene: TRBJ2-7
CDR3 DNA: TGTGCCATCAGGGGTGCGGGGGATGCCTACGAGCAGTACTTC
CDR3 protein: CAIRGAGDAYEQYF

V gene: TRBV4-1
clone size: .
D gene: TRBD1
J gene: TRBJ1-5
CDR3 DNA: TGCGCCAGCAGCCAAGGAGGGGACAGGGGATTCGCTACTCAGCCCCAGCATTTT
CDR3 protein: CASSQGGDRGFATQPQHF

V gene: TRBV11-2
clone size: .
D gene: TRBD1
J gene: TRBJ2-1
CDR3 DNA: TGTGCCAGCAGCTTAAGTCAGGGGGCCTATGAGCAGTTCTTC
CDR3 protein: CASSLSQGAYEQFF

V gene: TRBV6-1
clone size: .
D gene: .
J gene: TRBJ2-1
CDR3 DNA: TGTGCCAGCAGTGACATTTCAGGTCATGAGCAGTTCTTC
CDR3 protein: CASSDISGHEQFF

V gene: TRBV10-2
clone size: few
D gene: .
J gene: TRBJ1-3
CDR3 DNA: TGCGCCAGCAGCGAGACAGGAGGAAACACCATATATTTT
CDR3 protein: CASSETGGNTIYF